This TCR beta chain was identified during a study of T-cell memory formation after mild COVID-19. Study-level points and caveats: Second-wave clones with a day 37 peak had unconfirmed SARS-CoV-2 specificity. Contracting clones, day 15 to 85, had balanced CD4/CD8, and later expanders favored CD4+. Contracting CD4+ clones sat mainly in CM and EM; CD8+ in EMRA.

The TCR alpha and TCR beta cDNA libraries, bearing sample barcodes and UMIs, were generated by 5'RACE using constant-segment primers. MiXCR, run by TCRdb on the 5' RACE reads, gives a single entry per CDR3 protein. The profile shows 280,000 or so distinct CDR3 sequences, roughly 18% of them singletons. This clonotype was counted only a few times. Its cognate antigen is unknown. The ends lost 4 bases at V and 8 bases at J; junction bases unmatched: 8. The CDR3 totals 15 residues. Germline V lookup: CDR1 SEHNR, CDR2 FQNEAQ (reference sequence). The sequence derives from a man between 18 and 29 years old who had mild COVID-19 (a few samples of this study predate the infection). Cell type and time point are not known. This rearrangement joins TRBV7-9 to TRBJ1-4, with TRBD1 matching over 9 bases. Sequenced sample: PBMCs or a T cell subset sorted from them (not recorded which). The CDR3 here is CASSSPGQGEEKLFF. As DNA, the CDR3 is TGTGCCAGCAGCTCACCGGGACAGGGTGAAGAAAAACTGTTTTTT.